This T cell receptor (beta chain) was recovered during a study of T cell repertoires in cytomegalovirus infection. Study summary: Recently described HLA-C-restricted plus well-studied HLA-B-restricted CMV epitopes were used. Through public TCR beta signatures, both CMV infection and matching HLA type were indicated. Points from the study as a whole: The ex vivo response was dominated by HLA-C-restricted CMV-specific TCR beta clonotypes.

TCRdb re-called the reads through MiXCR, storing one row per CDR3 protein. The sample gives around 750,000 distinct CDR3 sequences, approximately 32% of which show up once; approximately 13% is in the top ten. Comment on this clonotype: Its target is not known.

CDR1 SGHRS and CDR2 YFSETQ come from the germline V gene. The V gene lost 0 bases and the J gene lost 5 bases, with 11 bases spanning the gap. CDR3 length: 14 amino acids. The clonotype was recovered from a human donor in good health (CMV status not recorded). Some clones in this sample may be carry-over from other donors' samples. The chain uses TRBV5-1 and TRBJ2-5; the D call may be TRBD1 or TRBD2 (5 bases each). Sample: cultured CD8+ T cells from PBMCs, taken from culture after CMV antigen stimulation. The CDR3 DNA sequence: TGCGCCAGCAGCTTGGCCTGGGGGACGGAGACCCAGTACTTC. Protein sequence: CASSLAWGTETQYF.